The sequence of this T cell receptor beta chain was determined in a study of cytomegalovirus exposure and HLA in healthy donors. Donors showed nominal health when sampled, although they likely had unrecorded immune exposures. PCR amplification relied on 60 Vbeta primers (plus 13 Jbeta primers). Data came from immunoSEQ multiplex PCR; TCRdb stores just in-frame clones and leaves some out. The top ten hold approximately 1.6% of the sample, which has about 140,000 clones, about three quarters seen once. V dropped 3 bases and J dropped 7; count of bases not matched to a gene: 3. The CDR3 has 12 amino acids. Germline loops: CDR1 GTSNPN, CDR2 SVGIG (reference sequence). This clone turned up a few times. What it recognizes is unknown. General study results and limits: Later, TCR association rates were found to vary by HLA locus, highest for DRB1 and lowest for HLA-C. Researchers reported in a later analysis that a missense DCLRE1C variant was tied to TCR beta V- and J-gene trimming.

The V and J genes are TRBV30 and TRBJ2-1; 7 positions match TRBD1. Sequences were obtained from PBMCs. This clonotype originated in a woman aged 25 to 39 in good health and CMV-seronegative. CDR3 protein: CAWRQGLNEQFF. As DNA, the CDR3 is TGTGCCTGGAGACAGGGGCTAAATGAGCAGTTCTTC.